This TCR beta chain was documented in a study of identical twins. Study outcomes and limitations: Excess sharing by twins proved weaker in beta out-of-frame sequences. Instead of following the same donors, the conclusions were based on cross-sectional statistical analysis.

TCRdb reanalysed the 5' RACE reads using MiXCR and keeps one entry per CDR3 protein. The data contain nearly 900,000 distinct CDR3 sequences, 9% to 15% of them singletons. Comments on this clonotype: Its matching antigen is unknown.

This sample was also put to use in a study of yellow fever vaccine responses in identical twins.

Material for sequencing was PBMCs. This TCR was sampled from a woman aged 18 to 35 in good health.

In DNA, the CDR3 is TGTGCCAGCAGTCTGGTGGACTCCACTGAAGCTTTCTTT. This encodes CASSLVDSTEAFF. The chain is built from TRBV6-1 and TRBJ1-1; unclear D gene. CDR3 length: 13 amino acids. The ends were cut back, 5 bases at V and 4 bases at J, with 11 bases in the middle. Germline V lookup: CDR1 MNHNS, CDR2 SASEGT.